Each of the 4 T cell receptor beta chains below was sequenced from the same sample in a study of early T cells in non-severe SARS-CoV-2 infection. TCRdb fed the 5' RACE reads into MiXCR, producing one record per CDR3 protein. The sample shows under 25,000 distinct CDR3 sequences, around 4.6% of them seen only once. Sequencing input: whole blood. These receptors came from an adult who was a healthcare worker with PCR-confirmed SARS-CoV-2 infection or an uninfected control (not recorded which).

The chain joins TRBV10-3 to TRBJ1-4, with D tentatively TRBD1 (5 bases). The CDR3 loop spans 15 amino acids. Germline V gene sequence: CDR1 ENHRY, CDR2 SYGVKD. Trimming stripped 8 bases from V and 2 bases from J, with 15 bases between. The CDR3 spells CAIASGGGTNEKLFF. In DNA, the CDR3 is TGTGCCATCGCCTCGGGGGGTGGCACTAATGAAAAACTGTTTTTT.

This rearrangement joins TRBV18 to TRBJ2-5; the D gene is possibly TRBD2 (7 bases). Germline V lookup: CDR1 KGHSH, CDR2 LQKENI. The CDR3 covers 14 residues. With 6 bases removed from V and 5 bases from J, the gap between germline ends came to 16 bases. The DNA of the CDR3 is TGTGCCAGCTCCCGGGGGGCAGCCATGGAGACCCAGTACTTC. Translating gives CASSRGAAMETQYF.

In its sample, this clonotype is medium-sized (0.01 to 0.1%). The rearrangement uses TRBV7-9 and TRBJ1-1, with D possibly being TRBD1 (6 bases). V lost 5 bases and J 3 bases, leaving 10 bases between the germline ends. Germline V gene data show CDR1 as SEHNR and CDR2 as FQNEAQ (reference sequence). The CDR3 extends over 13 amino acids. DNA of the CDR3: TGTGCCAGCAGCCGAGGACAGCACACTGAAGCTTTCTTT. It yields the protein CASSRGQHTEAFF.

J is TRBJ2-1 and V is TRBV7-2; TRBD1 matches at 8 bases. Germline loops: CDR1 SGHTA, CDR2 FQGNSA. The V segment lost 6 bases and the J segment 6 bases; nucleotides outside the gene matches: 10. The CDR3 is made up of 15 amino acids. The CDR3 bases are TGTGCCAGCAGGGACGGACAGGGTCGGGGCAATGAGCAGTTCTTC. Protein sequence: CASRDGQGRGNEQFF.